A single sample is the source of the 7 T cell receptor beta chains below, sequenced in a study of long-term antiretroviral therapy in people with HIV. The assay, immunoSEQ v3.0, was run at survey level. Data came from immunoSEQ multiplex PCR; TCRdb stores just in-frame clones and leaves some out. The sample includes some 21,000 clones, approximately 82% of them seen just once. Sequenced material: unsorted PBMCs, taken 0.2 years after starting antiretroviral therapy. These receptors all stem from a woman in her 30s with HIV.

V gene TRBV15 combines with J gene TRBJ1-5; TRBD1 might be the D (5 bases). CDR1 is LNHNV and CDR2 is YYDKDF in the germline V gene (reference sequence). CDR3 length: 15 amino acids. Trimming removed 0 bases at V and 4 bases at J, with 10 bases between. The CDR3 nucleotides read TGTGCCACCAGCAGAGACGCAGGGTCTAATCAGCCCCAGCATTTT. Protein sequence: CATSRDAGSNQPQHF.

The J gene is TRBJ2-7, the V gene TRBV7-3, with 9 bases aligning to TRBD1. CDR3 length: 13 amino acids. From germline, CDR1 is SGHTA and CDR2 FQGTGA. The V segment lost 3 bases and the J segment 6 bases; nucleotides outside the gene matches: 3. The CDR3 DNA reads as TGTGCCAGCAGCTTCGGGACAGGGAGCGAGCAGTACTTC. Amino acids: CASSFGTGSEQYF.

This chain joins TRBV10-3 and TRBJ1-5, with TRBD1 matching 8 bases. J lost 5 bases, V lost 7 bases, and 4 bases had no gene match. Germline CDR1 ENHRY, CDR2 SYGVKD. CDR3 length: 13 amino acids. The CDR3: CAITPDRDQPQHF. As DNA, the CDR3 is TGTGCCATCACCCCGGACAGGGATCAGCCCCAGCATTTT.

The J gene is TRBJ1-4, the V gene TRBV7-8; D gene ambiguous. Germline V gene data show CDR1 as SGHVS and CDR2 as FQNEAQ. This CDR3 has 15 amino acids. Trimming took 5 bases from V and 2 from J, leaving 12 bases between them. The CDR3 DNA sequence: TGTGCCAGCAGCGGGTCAACCGGGACTAATGAAAAACTGTTTTTT. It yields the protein CASSGSTGTNEKLFF.

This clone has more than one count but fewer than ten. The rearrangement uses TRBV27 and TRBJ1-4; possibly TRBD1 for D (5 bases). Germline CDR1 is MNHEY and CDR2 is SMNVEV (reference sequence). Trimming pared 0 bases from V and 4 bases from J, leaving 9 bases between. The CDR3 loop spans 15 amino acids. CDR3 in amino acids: CASSLSQGINEKLFF. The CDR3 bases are TGTGCCAGCAGTTTATCTCAGGGTATTAATGAAAAACTGTTTTTT. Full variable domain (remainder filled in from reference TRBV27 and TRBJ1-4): EAQVTQNPRYLITVTGKKLTVTCSQNMNHEYMSWYRQDPGLGLRQIYYSMNVEVTDKGDVPEGYKVSRKEKRNFPLILESPSPNQTSLYFCASSLSQGINEKLFFGSGTQLSVL.

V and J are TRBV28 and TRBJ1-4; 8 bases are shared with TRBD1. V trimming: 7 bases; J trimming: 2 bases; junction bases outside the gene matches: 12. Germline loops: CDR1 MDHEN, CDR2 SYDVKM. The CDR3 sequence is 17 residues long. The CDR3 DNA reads TGTGCCAGCAACCCTTTAGACAGGGGATGGACTAATGAAAAACTGTTTTTT. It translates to CASNPLDRGWTNEKLFF.

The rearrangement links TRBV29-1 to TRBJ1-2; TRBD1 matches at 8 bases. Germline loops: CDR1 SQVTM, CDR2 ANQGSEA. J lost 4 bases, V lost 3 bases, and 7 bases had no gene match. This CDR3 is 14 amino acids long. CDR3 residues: CSVEAGGLVYGYTF. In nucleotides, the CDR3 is TGCAGCGTTGAGGCAGGGGGCTTAGTCTATGGCTACACCTTC.